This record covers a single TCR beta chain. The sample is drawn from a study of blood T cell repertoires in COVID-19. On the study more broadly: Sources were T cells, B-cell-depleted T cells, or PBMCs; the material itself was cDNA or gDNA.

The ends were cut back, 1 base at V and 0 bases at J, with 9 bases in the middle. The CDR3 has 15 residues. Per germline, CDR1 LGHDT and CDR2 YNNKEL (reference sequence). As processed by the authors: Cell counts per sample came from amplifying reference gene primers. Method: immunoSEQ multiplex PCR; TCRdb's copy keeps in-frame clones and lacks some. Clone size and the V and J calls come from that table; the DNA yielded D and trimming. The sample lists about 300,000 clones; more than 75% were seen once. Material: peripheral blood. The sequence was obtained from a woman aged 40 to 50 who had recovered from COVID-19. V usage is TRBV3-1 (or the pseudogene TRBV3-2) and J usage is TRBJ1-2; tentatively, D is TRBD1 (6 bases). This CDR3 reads CASSQGTDPNYGYTF. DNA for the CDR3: TGTGCCAGCAGCCAAGGGACAGACCCTAACTATGGCTACACCTTC.